The TCR beta chain under discussion was sequenced for a study of cytomegalovirus exposure and HLA in healthy donors. In the study overall: Of roughly 400 genotyped donors, 81% grouped in the Caucasian-associated ancestry cluster. Study-wide results and limits: In a later analysis, HLA-associated TCR beta chains were more clonally expanded than equally common others. A later analysis reportedly found fewer N-insertions in an Asian-associated ancestry cluster than the roughly 700-donor mean.

The PCR contained 60 Vbeta and 13 Jbeta primers. Sequencing was performed with immunoSEQ multiplex PCR; in TCRdb, only in-frame clones are kept and a portion is missing. The sample carries 150,000 or so clones, 70% to 80% recorded once. Trimming stripped 4 bases from V and 7 bases from J, with 16 bases between. Germline loops: CDR1 SGHDN, CDR2 FVKESK. This CDR3 has 14 residues. In its sample, this clone was seen once. Its target is not known. The chain carries TRBV14 and TRBJ1-1; a possible D gene is TRBD1 (6 bases). Sequencing was performed on PBMCs. The clonotype originates from a woman between 40 and 50 years old in good health and CMV-seronegative. The chain's CDR3 is CASSPWGGGGEAFF. The DNA for the CDR3 is TGTGCCAGCAGCCCTTGGGGGGGCGGGGGTGAAGCTTTCTTT.